This T cell receptor beta chain was retrieved from a study of radiotherapy plus CTLA-4 blockade in lung cancer. Only in-frame clones appear in the TCRdb table, and some are missing; sequencing was by immunoSEQ multiplex PCR. In the table there are around 59,000 clones, 77% of which are singletons. The CDR3 is 15 amino acids. Between the trimmed V and J ends, which lost 0 bases and 5 bases, there was a span of 13 bases. CDR1 is LGHNT, CDR2 FRNRAP, per germline. The chain couples TRBV12-5 to TRBJ1-2; perhaps TRBD1 as D (5 bases). The source of this sequence is a human donor with non-small cell lung cancer who had a partial response to radiotherapy plus ipilimumab. The material was peripheral blood, obtained from a patient treated with radiotherapy plus ipilimumab. In DNA, the CDR3 is TGTGCTAGTGGTTTGGTACGGGGGGACGGGTATGGCTACACCTTC. Its translation: CASGLVRGDGYGYTF.